Below, 23 T cell receptor beta chains from the same sample are listed, as sequenced in a study of CD8+ T cells in alopecia areata. Investigators isolated RNA and reverse transcribed it into cDNA to act as the sequencing template. Libraries were prepared by immunoSEQ multiplex PCR; TCRdb keeps only in-frame clonotypes and omits some of them. The sample was found to contain roughly 120,000 clones, and every one recurs. Sequenced sample: lesional skin. The source of these receptors is a C3H/HeJ mouse with alopecia areata. For this strain, the MHC haplotype corresponds to H2-k.

This clone was detected a few times. Mouse gene names and germline throughout. Sequencing ends 4 residues short of the CDR3 end; the germline J gene provides the rest. V and J are TRBV16 and TRBJ2-1, with 11 positions matching TRBD1. CDR3 length equals 17 residues. Germline trimming cut 1 base from V and 0 bases from J; bases unmatched to any gene: 2. Germline V gene sequence: CDR1 SGHSA, CDR2 FRNQAP. CDR3 residues: CASSLGGQGANYAEQFF. The DNA read from the CDR3 is TGTGCAAGCAGCTTAGGTGGACAGGGGGCTAACTATGCT.

To note about this clone: Gene names denote mouse genes. The read terminates 4 residues before the CDR3 end, so the remaining end is supplied by the germline J gene. The chain joins TRBV13-3 to TRBJ1-2; TRBD1 matches at 8 bases. Germline CDR1 and CDR2: NNHDY and SYVADS. The CDR3 sequence is 14 residues long. CDR3 sequence reads: CASSDRGRRSDYTF. The sequenced CDR3 bases are TGTGCCAGCAGTGACAGGGGGCGGAGGTCC.

This clone was counted only a few times. Gene names follow the mouse nomenclature. The read gets to within 4 residues of the CDR3 end, and the germline J gene fills in the rest. This chain connects TRBV17 to TRBJ1-2; the D gene is possibly TRBD1 (5 bases). Germline-derived CDR1 and CDR2 are MNHDT and YYDKIL. V was clipped by 3 bases and J by 0 bases, with 8 bases between them. There are 14 residues in the CDR3. CDR3 DNA (partial): TGTGCTAGCAGTAGGACCAGGGCAAACTCC. Encoded protein: CASSRTRANS. The entire CDR3 is CASSRTRANSDYTF.

For this clone: Genes and germline are mouse. The read ends 4 residues before the CDR3 terminus; that terminus is restored from the germline J gene. This chain joins TRBV13-1 and TRBJ1-2; 8 bases agree with TRBD1. Losses at the gene ends were 2 bases for V and 3 bases for J; bases not matched to a gene: 3. This CDR3 is built from 14 residues. The germline CDR1 and CDR2 sequences are NSHNY and SYGAGN. Partial CDR3 DNA: TGTGCCAGCAGTGAGCAGGGGGCAGACTCC. Translating it yields CASSEQGADS. The whole CDR3 sequence is CASSEQGADSDYTF.

Turning to this clone: Genes and germline come from the mouse. The CDR3 end lies 4 residues beyond the end of the read and is filled in from the germline J gene. The chain couples TRBV13-3 to TRBJ2-4, with 8 bases fitting TRBD2. Germline assignment: CDR1 NNHDY and CDR2 SYVADS. V gave up 3 bases and J gave up 1 base; unmatched junction bases: 7. The CDR3 covers 16 residues. Partial CDR3 DNA: TGTGCCAGCAGTGCTATGGGGGGGGTGGGTCAAAAC. Amino acids: CASSAMGGVGQN. The CDR3 as a whole reads CASSAMGGVGQNTLYF.

The sample holds a few counts of this clone. Gene and germline names: mouse. With the read ending 4 residues before the CDR3 end, the germline J gene is used to fill in that end. Other nucleotide sequences from this sample produce the same CDR3. V usage is TRBV13-3 and J usage is TRBJ2-3; 9 bases fit TRBD1. CDR1 is NNHDY, CDR2 SYVADS, per germline. V was pared by 7 bases and J by 3 bases, with 9 bases of the junction left unmatched. CDR3 size: 15 residues. The CDR3 here is CASGTGGARAETLYF. The DNA read from the CDR3 is TGTGCCAGCGGCACAGGGGGCGCGCGAGCAGAA.

This clone was picked up a small number of times. Gene labels here are mouse ones. The sequenced fragment ends 4 residues before the CDR3 boundary, so the rest is inferred from the germline J gene. The chain carries TRBV13-3 and TRBJ1-2, with 10 positions matching TRBD1. The germline CDR1 and CDR2 sequences are NNHDY and SYVADS. Trimming at V came to 5 bases and at J to 4 bases, leaving 5 bases not matched to a gene. There are 14 residues in the CDR3. The part of the CDR3 DNA that was read is TGTGCCAGCAGGGGGACAGGGGCGGGCTCC. Encoded protein: CASRGTGAGS. The entire CDR3 sequence reads CASRGTGAGSDYTF.

Regarding this clone: Relative to the germline gene, one junction end is altered; a read error may explain this. Gene names denote mouse genes. The read is 4 residues too short to cover the CDR3 end, so that end is filled in from the germline J gene. The chain couples TRBV14 to TRBJ1-1; possible D gene TRBD1, 5 bases. The CDR3 has 12 amino acids. Germline loops: CDR1 SGHDT, CDR2 FRDEAV. The part of the CDR3 DNA that was read is TGTCCCAGCAGTTTCCCCAGGGCA. This gives the protein CPSSFPRA. The complete CDR3 protein is CPSSFPRAEVFF. Full variable domain (outside the CDR3, taken from reference TRBV14 and TRBJ1-1): EAGVTQSPRYAVLQEGQAVSFWCDPISGHDTLYWYQQPRDQGPQLLVYFRDEAVIDNSQLPSDRFSAVRPKGTNSTLKIQSAKQGDTATYLCPSSFPRAEVFFGKGTRLTVV.

For this clone: Gene names denote mouse genes. Read coverage stops 4 residues before the CDR3 terminus; the germline J gene supplies the remainder. The chain recombines TRBV13-3 with TRBJ2-1; 8 nucleotides align to TRBD2. Germline CDR1 reads NNHDY; CDR2 reads SYVADS. This CDR3 is 17 amino acids long. The V segment lost 1 base and the J segment 0 bases; nucleotides outside the gene matches: 6. The CDR3 DNA, read in part, is TGTGCCAGCAGTGATTATTGGGGGGGAAATAACTATGCT. Translating gives CASSDYWGGNNYA. The whole CDR3 sequence reads CASSDYWGGNNYAEQFF.

Comments on this clone: Gene names are mouse gene names. The read ends 4 residues shy of where the CDR3 ends; the end is completed using the germline J gene. Different DNA sequences within this sample yield the same CDR3. V and J are TRBV19 and TRBJ1-1, with D perhaps matching TRBD1 (6 bases). Trimming left V 2 bases short and J 3 bases short, with 11 bases between. Germline V gene data show CDR1 as FNHDT and CDR2 as SITEND (reference sequence). CDR3 length equals 14 residues. The covered CDR3 bases are TGTGCCAGCAGTATTGGGGGGCGAGACACA. Its protein is CASSIGGRDT. The CDR3 reads in full as CASSIGGRDTEVFF.

As regards this clone: Gene names are the mouse ones. The read ends 4 residues shy of where the CDR3 ends; the end is completed using the germline J gene. This chain links TRBV13-3 with TRBJ1-1; weak D call: TRBD1 (6 bases). The CDR3 runs 14 residues. Germline CDR1 and CDR2: NNHDY and SYVADS. The sequenced part of the CDR3 DNA is TGTGCCAGCAGTGATTCTGGGGGGCGCGGA. Its protein product is CASSDSGGRG. The whole CDR3 region reads CASSDSGGRGEVFF.

This clone was observed a handful of times. TCRdb's protein and the translated DNA diverge at residue 10; the protein reported here is the translation of the DNA. Here the gene names and germline are mouse. The read falls 3 residues short of the CDR3 end, and the missing part is taken from the germline J gene. This sequence joins TRBV13-3 and TRBJ1-3; D not certain. V was shortened by 6 bases and J by 0 bases, with 7 bases between the two germline ends. Germline loops: CDR1 NNHDY, CDR2 SYVADS. The CDR3 sequence is 13 residues long. This CDR3 reads CASTRSSGNTLYF. CDR3 DNA (partial): TGTGCCAGCACCAGGAGTTCTGGAAATACG.

This clone was picked up a small number of times. Each gene name is a mouse one. The read finishes 4 residues shy of the CDR3 end, and the germline J gene is used to complete it. The chain couples TRBV17 to TRBJ2-2, with 10 bases fitting TRBD1. The germline V gene has CDR1 MNHDT and CDR2 YYDKIL. There are 18 residues in the CDR3. V shed 0 bases and J 3 bases; nucleotides not matched to a gene: 7. CDR3 sequence: CASSRDTPDRGDTGQLYF. The CDR3 DNA, read in part, is TGTGCTAGCAGTAGAGATACCCCGGACAGGGGGGACACCGGG.

This clone was seen a few times. Mouse gene names and germline throughout. The read stops 4 residues short of the end of the CDR3; the missing end is completed from the germline J gene. The rearrangement uses TRBV13-2 and TRBJ1-4; no clear D. Trimming cost V 1 base and J 3 bases, with 10 bases left between them. The CDR3 is 15 residues long. In germline, CDR1 is NNHNN, CDR2 SYGAGS (reference sequence). CDR3 DNA, as far as it was read: TGTGCCAGCGGTGATATCGCCAGAACCAACGAA. Encoded protein: CASGDIARTNE. The entire CDR3 protein reads CASGDIARTNERLFF.

Note on this clone: All gene names here are mouse names. CDR3 residues: CASSEGWGGQDTQYF. The sequenced part of the CDR3 DNA is TGTGCCAGCAGTGAAGGCTGGGGGGGCCAAGAC. The chain recombines TRBV13-3 with TRBJ2-5; TRBD2 matches at 9 bases. The sequence runs out 4 residues before the end of the CDR3; the remainder is reconstructed from the germline J gene. Losses at the gene ends were 2 bases for V and 2 bases for J; bases not matched to a gene: 3. Germline-derived CDR1 and CDR2 are NNHDY and SYVADS. There are 15 residues in the CDR3. Full variable domain (outside the CDR3, taken from reference TRBV13-3 and TRBJ2-5): EAAVTQSPRSKVAVTGGKVTLSCHQTNNHDYMYWYRQDTGHGLRLIHYSYVADSTEKGDIPDGYKASRPSQENFSLILELASLSQTAVYFCASSEGWGGQDTQYFGPGTRLLVL.

This clone was seen more than once but under ten times. Each gene name is a mouse one. The CDR3 is cut off 4 residues early in the read; its end comes from the germline J gene. V and J are TRBV19 and TRBJ2-1, with D possibly being TRBD1 (5 bases). The CDR3 has 15 amino acids. Germline loops: CDR1 FNHDT, CDR2 SITEND (reference sequence). V was trimmed by 2 bases and J by 1 base, leaving 10 bases between them. The CDR3 sequence: CASSINGQNYAEQFF. The CDR3 DNA, read in part, is TGTGCCAGCAGTATCAACGGACAAAACTATGCT.

There are a few counts of this clone. Gene and germline names: mouse. The CDR3 extends 4 residues past the end of the read, so its final part is completed from the germline J gene. The J gene is TRBJ1-1, the V gene TRBV13-3; D ambiguous. The CDR3 length is 13 residues. Germline V gives CDR1 NNHDY, CDR2 SYVADS. Here the CDR3 reads CASSLIQRAEVFF. CDR3 DNA, as far as it was read: TGTGCCAGCAGTCTAATACAAAGGGCA.

This clone was detected only a few times. The DNA translation disagrees with the TCRdb protein at residue 11, so the protein in this description comes from the DNA. These gene names are mouse names. The CDR3 end falls 3 residues outside the read, so it is completed with the germline J gene. V usage is TRBV1 and J usage is TRBJ1-6; TRBD1 is a possible D gene (6 bases). TRBJ1-6 is placed among ORFs of uncertain function. Trimming removed 4 bases from V and 5 bases from J, with 9 bases in between. This CDR3 has 14 amino acids. Germline CDR1 is NSQYPW and CDR2 is LRSPGD (reference sequence). CDR3 DNA, as far as it was read: TGCACCTGCAGTGGGGACACGCATAATTCGCCC. Protein: CTCSGDTHNSP. The full CDR3 reads CTCSGDTHNSPLYF.

Worth noting for this clone: Genes and germline come from the mouse. The read finishes 4 residues shy of the CDR3 end, and the germline J gene is used to complete it. The chain carries TRBV13-3 and TRBJ2-7; 7 nucleotides align to TRBD2. Germline-derived CDR1 and CDR2 are NNHDY and SYVADS. This CDR3 is 17 amino acids long. The CDR3 sequence is CASSGLMMMGGGNEQYF. Incomplete CDR3 DNA: TGTGCCAGCAGTGGCCTGATGATGATGGGGGGAGGGAAT.

This clone was observed a few times. The protein in this entry is translated from the DNA; at residue 12 it differs from the protein listed in TCRdb. All gene names here are mouse names. From the germline J gene comes the end of the CDR3, since the read stops 3 residues before it. The rearrangement uses TRBV17 and TRBJ1-3; 7 bases agree with TRBD1. V dropped 5 bases and J dropped 0; count of bases not matched to a gene: 4. CDR3 size: 15 residues. The V gene's germline CDR1 is MNHDT and CDR2 YYDKIL. CDR3 in amino acids: CASSSGTDSGNTLYF. CDR3 DNA (partial): TGTGCTAGCAGTTCCGGGACAGATTCTGGAAATACG.

This clone has more than one count but fewer than ten. Here the gene names and germline are mouse. The DNA ends 4 residues before the CDR3 does, and the rest of the CDR3 is filled in from the germline J gene. The J gene is TRBJ2-1, the V gene TRBV17; D not certain. The CDR3 has 12 residues. V lost 3 bases, J lost 5 bases, and 5 bases lay in between. Germline CDR1 reads MNHDT; CDR2 reads YYDKIL. The CDR3 bases that were read are TGTGCTAGCAGTAGCACAAATGCT. Its protein is CASSSTNA. The whole CDR3 sequence is CASSSTNAEQFF.

About this clone: The gene symbols are mouse symbols. The CDR3 goes on 4 residues after the read ends, and that part is filled in from the germline J gene. The V and J genes are TRBV13-3 and TRBJ2-2; 12 bases line up with TRBD2. V shed 4 bases, J shed 4 bases, and the junction held 8 bases outside the gene matches. The CDR3 extends over 17 amino acids. Germline CDR1 is NNHDY and CDR2 is SYVADS. CDR3 bases read: TGTGCCAGCAGTCCCGACTGGGGGGGCGCGGGCACCGGG. As protein: CASSPDWGGAGTG. The CDR3 in full is CASSPDWGGAGTGQLYF.

In the case of this clone: These gene names are mouse names. From the germline J gene comes the end of the CDR3, since the read stops 4 residues before it. The chain recombines TRBV19 with TRBJ2-2; D unresolved. The CDR3 loop spans 13 amino acids. Germline CDR1 FNHDT, CDR2 SITEND (reference sequence). Trimming stripped 4 bases from V and 3 bases from J, with 7 bases between. This chain's CDR3 is CASSPTYTGQLYF. CDR3 bases read: TGTGCCAGCAGTCCGACATACACCGGG.